Listed below are T cell receptor beta chains from one sample, sequenced in a study of T cell repertoires in cytomegalovirus infection. Their recognized antigens are unknown. MiXCR, applied by TCRdb to the reads, yields one record per CDR3 protein. This sample carries fewer than 900,000 distinct CDR3 sequences, about 27% of them seen once, and the ten largest clones take around 13%. Sequencing used cultured CD8+ T cells from PBMCs, obtained from culture after CMV antigen stimulation. The receptors shown here come from a human donor in good health (CMV status not recorded). Some clones in this sample may be carry-over from other donors' samples. Both conserved end residues are part of each CDR3. Fields, in order: V gene, clone size, D gene, J gene, CDR3 DNA, CDR3 protein. A D gene is named only where the DNA matches it firmly. Size is omitted from some rows. Given values are once, few, many or a class for expanded clones.

v_gene: TRBV7-6; abundance: many; d_gene: .; j_gene: TRBJ1-2; CDR3nt: TGTGCCAGCAGCTTAGGGGCGGAATCTGTCTATGGCTACACCTTC; CDR3aa: CASSLGAESVYGYTF
v_gene: TRBV5-1; abundance: .; d_gene: .; j_gene: TRBJ2-1; CDR3nt: TGCGCCAGCAGCTTGGTACTAGCTGACAATGAGCAGTTCTTC; CDR3aa: CASSLVLADNEQFF
v_gene: TRBV4-1; abundance: .; d_gene: .; j_gene: TRBJ1-1; CDR3nt: TGCGCCAGCAGCCAATTTCAGGGTTCGGGCACTGAAGCTTTCTTT; CDR3aa: CASSQFQGSGTEAFF
v_gene: TRBV15; abundance: few; d_gene: .; j_gene: TRBJ2-7; CDR3nt: TGTGCCACCAGCAGATTATTGGACAGCACCTACGAGCAGTACTTC; CDR3aa: CATSRLLDSTYEQYF
v_gene: TRBV14; abundance: few; d_gene: .; j_gene: TRBJ1-4; CDR3nt: TGTGCCAGCAGCCCTCTCGGACACGCAAATGAAAAACTGTTTTTT; CDR3aa: CASSPLGHANEKLFF
v_gene: TRBV7-9; abundance: many; d_gene: .; j_gene: TRBJ1-2; CDR3nt: TGTGCCAGCAGCTTAGCTCGGCAGGAAAAGGCCTATGGCTACACCTTC; CDR3aa: CASSLARQEKAYGYTF
v_gene: TRBV19; abundance: few; d_gene: TRBD2; j_gene: TRBJ2-3; CDR3nt: TGTGCCAGTAGTATCAAGCGGGGATTCACAGATACGCAGTATTTT; CDR3aa: CASSIKRGFTDTQYF
v_gene: TRBV7-8; abundance: many; d_gene: .; j_gene: TRBJ1-5; CDR3nt: TGTGCCAGCAGCTTAGAAGAGGGGGGATATAGCAATCAGCCCCAGCATTTT; CDR3aa: CASSLEEGGYSNQPQHF
v_gene: TRBV7-6; abundance: few; d_gene: TRBD2; j_gene: TRBJ2-3; CDR3nt: TGTGCCAGCAGCTTAAGCGGGAGGGAACCTGATACGCAGTATTTT; CDR3aa: CASSLSGREPDTQYF
v_gene: TRBV20-1; abundance: few; d_gene: TRBD1; j_gene: TRBJ2-5; CDR3nt: TGCAGTGCTAGAGATAGGGGGCTAGTGCAAGAGACCCAGTACTTC; CDR3aa: CSARDRGLVQETQYF
v_gene: TRBV6-6; abundance: .; d_gene: TRBD1; j_gene: TRBJ2-1; CDR3nt: TGTGCCAGCAGTGTCGGGGCAGGGGGCAATGAGCAGTTCTTC; CDR3aa: CASSVGAGGNEQFF
v_gene: TRBV25-1; abundance: few; d_gene: .; j_gene: TRBJ1-6; CDR3nt: TGTGCCAGCAGTGAATATTTTGCAGGCAACTCTAATTCACCCCTCCACTTT; CDR3aa: CASSEYFAGNSNSPLHF
v_gene: TRBV4-1; abundance: .; d_gene: TRBD1; j_gene: TRBJ2-7; CDR3nt: TGCGCCAGCAGCCAGACAGGGGGCTACGAGCAGTACTTC; CDR3aa: CASSQTGGYEQYF
v_gene: TRBV11-1; abundance: .; d_gene: .; j_gene: TRBJ2-5; CDR3nt: TGTGCCAGCAGCTCAAAGGGGAGAGGGCAAGAGACCCAGTACTTC; CDR3aa: CASSSKGRGQETQYF
v_gene: TRBV20-1; abundance: .; d_gene: .; j_gene: TRBJ1-1; CDR3nt: TGCAGTGCCCCGAGACCTGGGTTAGGTACGGCTTTCTTT; CDR3aa: CSAPRPGLGTAFF
v_gene: TRBV12-3/TRBV12-4; abundance: .; d_gene: .; j_gene: TRBJ1-5; CDR3nt: TGTGCCAGCAGGGGTGACAGAATCAATCAGCCCCAGCATTTT; CDR3aa: CASRGDRINQPQHF
v_gene: TRBV6-2/TRBV6-3; abundance: few; d_gene: .; j_gene: TRBJ2-5; CDR3nt: TGTGCCAGCAGTTACTCGAAGAAGGCGCGCCGCTCTAGTTACCAAGAGACCCAGTACTTC; CDR3aa: CASSYSKKARRSSYQETQYF
v_gene: TRBV12-3/TRBV12-4; abundance: few; d_gene: .; j_gene: TRBJ2-7; CDR3nt: TGTGCCAGCAGTTTGGGGGGGGGGGCCTCGAACGAGCAGTACTTC; CDR3aa: CASSLGGGASNEQYF
v_gene: TRBV12-5; abundance: .; d_gene: .; j_gene: TRBJ1-5; CDR3nt: TGTGCTAGTGGTTTGAGATGGGAGGACGATCCCCAGCATTTT; CDR3aa: CASGLRWEDDPQHF
v_gene: TRBV7-6; abundance: .; d_gene: .; j_gene: TRBJ2-5; CDR3nt: TGTGCCAGCAGCATACAGGGTTACCAAGAGACCCAGTACTTC; CDR3aa: CASSIQGYQETQYF
v_gene: TRBV2; abundance: .; d_gene: .; j_gene: TRBJ1-1; CDR3nt: TGTGCCAGCTTCATACAGTACATGAACACTGAAGCTTTCTTT; CDR3aa: CASFIQYMNTEAFF
v_gene: TRBV19; abundance: .; d_gene: .; j_gene: TRBJ2-3; CDR3nt: TGTGCCAGTATGAAAGGTACGACAGATACGCAGTATTTT; CDR3aa: CASMKGTTDTQYF
v_gene: TRBV7-9; abundance: few; d_gene: .; j_gene: TRBJ1-4; CDR3nt: TGTGCCAGCAGCTCCCGGGGCGCTAATGAAAAACTGTTTTTT; CDR3aa: CASSSRGANEKLFF
v_gene: TRBV19; abundance: .; d_gene: TRBD1; j_gene: TRBJ1-5; CDR3nt: TGTGCCAGTAGTATAAAACTCCGGACAGGGGGCATGAGTTGGAGCAATCAGCCCCAGCATTTT; CDR3aa: CASSIKLRTGGMSWSNQPQHF
v_gene: TRBV5-1; abundance: many; d_gene: .; j_gene: TRBJ2-7; CDR3nt: TGCGCCAGCAGCTTGGGCGAGGGACGGATAAAGTACTTC; CDR3aa: CASSLGEGRIKYF
v_gene: TRBV27; abundance: .; d_gene: TRBD2; j_gene: TRBJ2-1; CDR3nt: TGTGCCAGCGGATTATACCTTGGGGACTATTACAATGAGCAGTTCTTC; CDR3aa: CASGLYLGDYYNEQFF
v_gene: TRBV6-4; abundance: .; d_gene: TRBD1; j_gene: TRBJ2-6; CDR3nt: TGTGCCAGCAGTGTTGGACAGGGAAAACCTGGGGCCAACGTCCTGACTTTC; CDR3aa: CASSVGQGKPGANVLTF
v_gene: TRBV20-1; abundance: .; d_gene: .; j_gene: TRBJ2-1; CDR3nt: TGCAGTGCCCCCCCGGGGGTCTCCTACAATGAGCAGTTCTTC; CDR3aa: CSAPPGVSYNEQFF
v_gene: TRBV10-2; abundance: .; d_gene: TRBD1; j_gene: TRBJ2-7; CDR3nt: TGCGCCAGCGGGACAGGTCACCTGCAGTACTTC; CDR3aa: CASGTGHLQYF
v_gene: TRBV5-8; abundance: .; d_gene: TRBD1; j_gene: TRBJ1-4; CDR3nt: TGTGCCAGCAACCCGGGACAGGGGGAAGAAAAACTGTTTTTT; CDR3aa: CASNPGQGEEKLFF
v_gene: TRBV4-1; abundance: many; d_gene: TRBD2; j_gene: TRBJ2-1; CDR3nt: TGCGCCAGCAGCCCAGCGGGGGGCAGCTCCTACAATGAGCAGTTCTTC; CDR3aa: CASSPAGGSSYNEQFF
v_gene: TRBV19; abundance: once; d_gene: .; j_gene: TRBJ2-4; CDR3nt: TGTGCCAGTAGTATAACCCCTCAGCGGGCCAAAAACATTCAGTACTTC; CDR3aa: CASSITPQRAKNIQYF
v_gene: TRBV6-5; abundance: few; d_gene: .; j_gene: TRBJ2-3; CDR3nt: TGTGCCAGCAGTTACTCGTTGCGGAGAAGCACAGATACGCAGTATTTT; CDR3aa: CASSYSLRRSTDTQYF
v_gene: TRBV20-1; abundance: few; d_gene: .; j_gene: TRBJ2-2; CDR3nt: TGCAGTGCTAGAGTCGGCAGGAACACCGGGGAGCTGTTTTTT; CDR3aa: CSARVGRNTGELFF
v_gene: TRBV7-6; abundance: few; d_gene: TRBD1; j_gene: TRBJ1-6; CDR3nt: TGTGCCAGCCAGCCGGGACAGGGGAACTCACCCCTCCACTTT; CDR3aa: CASQPGQGNSPLHF
v_gene: TRBV28; abundance: .; d_gene: .; j_gene: TRBJ2-1; CDR3nt: TGTGCCAGCACCACCCCAGGGGGGACTTTATACAATGAGCAGTTCTTC; CDR3aa: CASTTPGGTLYNEQFF
v_gene: TRBV4-1; abundance: .; d_gene: TRBD1; j_gene: TRBJ2-3; CDR3nt: TGCGCCAGCAGCCAACAGGACAGGTTTAGCATAGATACGCAGTATTTT; CDR3aa: CASSQQDRFSIDTQYF
v_gene: TRBV11-2; abundance: .; d_gene: .; j_gene: TRBJ2-7; CDR3nt: TGTGCCAGCAGCTTAGATCACTGGCGGGCTGAATCCTACGAGCAGTACTTC; CDR3aa: CASSLDHWRAESYEQYF
v_gene: TRBV7-9; abundance: .; d_gene: TRBD1; j_gene: TRBJ2-2; CDR3nt: TGTGCCAGCAGCCGTCCGGGACAGCAGAACACCGGGGAGCTGTTTTTT; CDR3aa: CASSRPGQQNTGELFF
v_gene: TRBV5-4; abundance: .; d_gene: TRBD2; j_gene: TRBJ2-4; CDR3nt: TGTGCCAGCAGCTTTGGACTAGGGTTGGGAAACATTCAGTACTTC; CDR3aa: CASSFGLGLGNIQYF
v_gene: TRBV6-2/TRBV6-3; abundance: few; d_gene: TRBD1; j_gene: TRBJ2-1; CDR3nt: TGTGCCAGCAGACTCAGGGGGTACAATGAGCAGTTCTTC; CDR3aa: CASRLRGYNEQFF
v_gene: TRBV12-3/TRBV12-4; abundance: few; d_gene: .; j_gene: TRBJ1-4; CDR3nt: TGTGCCAGCAGTATATATTTGGATGAAAAACTGTTTTTT; CDR3aa: CASSIYLDEKLFF